This T cell receptor (beta chain) was recorded in a study of response to subunit inactivated influenza vaccine. General study results and limits: A suggestion made by the authors is that each seasonal influenza vaccination recruits few new T cells.

This clonotype was observed a few times. Its antigen is not identified. TCRdb re-derived calls from the RT-PCR reads in MiXCR, one entry per CDR3 protein. The sample records 650,000 to 800,000 distinct CDR3 sequences, about 15% being singletons. This specimen was PBMCs from blood, taken around 14 days before vaccination. The source of this sequence is a man aged 50 to 59 who received an inactivated influenza vaccine.

The CDR3 loop is CASSYDRGRGTEAFF. CDR3 nucleotides: TGTGCCAGCAGTTATGACAGGGGGAGGGGCACTGAAGCTTTCTTT. The chain uses TRBV6-5 and TRBJ1-1; 9 bases line up with TRBD1. The junction had 6 bases not matched to a gene; V was cut back by 3 bases and J by 4 bases. This CDR3 region has 15 residues. Germline lookup yields CDR1 MNHEY and CDR2 SVGAGI.